These T cell receptor beta chains were read from a single sample in a study of T cell responses to AZD1222 COVID-19 vaccine. The table came from immunoSEQ multiplex PCR; TCRdb's copy has only in-frame clones and leaves some out. This sample has fewer than 200,000 clones; just over 90% occur once, and the top ten carry 1.5% to 2%. The sample was peripheral blood, taken 28 days after the second AZD1222 dose. The receptors were sampled from an adult who received the AZD1222 COVID-19 vaccine. Each CDR3 is given with its conserved first and last residue. Each record gives: D gene, clone size, J gene, V gene, CDR3 protein, CDR3 DNA. The D gene is left open where the match is weak. Size values are once, few and many counts, or a class for expanded clones, and some rows have none.

>TRBD1|.|TRBJ1-4|TRBV6-5
CASSWDRTNEKLFF
TGTGCCAGCAGTTGGGACAGGACTAATGAAAAACTGTTTTTT
>.|.|TRBJ2-3|TRBV27
CASSLGYTDTQYF
TGTGCCAGCAGTTTAGGGTACACAGATACGCAGTATTTT
>TRBD1|.|TRBJ1-6|TRBV9
CASSVSWDSNSPLHF
TGTGCCAGCAGCGTGTCCTGGGACAGTAATTCACCCCTCCACTTT
>.|.|TRBJ1-1|TRBV11-1
CASSQNLNTEAFF
TGTGCCAGCAGCCAGAACTTGAACACTGAAGCTTTCTTT
>.|.|TRBJ2-7|TRBV6-5
CASSYSPPGEQYF
TGTGCCAGCAGTTACTCCCCCCCGGGGGAGCAGTACTTC
>.|.|TRBJ2-1|TRBV11-2
CASSLSLRDEQFF
TGTGCCAGCAGCTTAAGCCTACGGGATGAGCAGTTCTTC
>.|.|TRBJ1-1|TRBV12-3/TRBV12-4
CASCPTRNTEAFF
TGTGCCAGCTGTCCTACACGTAACACTGAAGCTTTCTTT
>TRBD1|.|TRBJ1-5|TRBV19
CASGQGASQPQHF
TGTGCCAGTGGACAGGGGGCGAGTCAGCCCCAGCATTTT
>.|.|TRBJ1-1|TRBV5-1
CASSLVPDTEAFF
TGCGCCAGCAGCTTGGTCCCAGACACTGAAGCTTTCTTT
>TRBD1|.|TRBJ1-1|TRBV5-1
CASSYRGLNTEAFF
TGCGCCAGCAGCTACAGGGGGCTGAACACTGAAGCTTTCTTT
>.|.|TRBJ2-3|TRBV19
CASSIGQEFTDTQYF
TGTGCCAGTAGTATTGGGCAGGAGTTCACAGATACGCAGTATTTT
>.|.|TRBJ2-5|TRBV21-1
CASSTAHRGETQYF
TGTGCCAGCAGCACAGCACACAGGGGAGAGACCCAGTACTTC
>TRBD1|.|TRBJ1-1|TRBV4-3
CASSHAGTAEAFF
TGCGCCAGCAGCCATGCCGGGACAGCTGAAGCTTTCTTT
>.|.|TRBJ1-1|TRBV6-6
CASSYVTNTEAFF
TGTGCCAGCAGTTACGTTACGAACACTGAAGCTTTCTTT
>TRBD1|.|TRBJ2-2|TRBV5-1
CASSLGHRGPNTGELFF
TGCGCCAGCAGCTTGGGCCACAGGGGGCCGAACACCGGGGAGCTGTTTTTT
>.|.|TRBJ1-5|TRBV5-8
CASRRYSNQPQHF
TGTGCCAGCAGAAGATACAGCAATCAGCCCCAGCATTTT
>TRBD1|.|TRBJ1-5|TRBV18
CASSPSGQDNQPQHF
TGTGCCAGCTCACCCTCCGGACAGGACAATCAGCCCCAGCATTTT
>.|.|TRBJ2-2|TRBV7-8
CASSTRDTSNTGELFF
TGTGCCAGCAGCACGCGGGACACCTCGAACACCGGGGAGCTGTTTTTT
>TRBD1|.|TRBJ1-1|TRBV19
CASSITGGSEAFF
TGTGCCAGTAGTATAACAGGGGGCAGTGAAGCTTTCTTT
>.|.|TRBJ1-1|TRBV6-5
CASSSRTGTEAFF
TGTGCCAGCAGTTCTCGGACGGGCACTGAAGCTTTCTTT
>TRBD2|once|TRBJ2-3|TRBV4-2
CASSQDASGRAVDTQYF
TGTGCCAGCAGCCAAGATGCCAGCGGGAGGGCCGTTGATACGCAGTATTTT
>.|.|TRBJ2-1|TRBV11-2
CASSPPPAGAYYNEQFF
TGTGCCAGCAGCCCACCCCCAGCGGGCGCTTACTACAATGAGCAGTTCTTC
>.|.|TRBJ1-1|TRBV5-6
CASSHYSWGLNTEAFF
TGTGCCAGCAGCCACTATTCTTGGGGTCTGAACACTGAAGCTTTCTTT
>.|.|TRBJ2-2|TRBV7-2
CASSLIRPNTGELFF
TGTGCCAGCAGCTTGATCAGACCGAACACCGGGGAGCTGTTTTTT
>TRBD2|.|TRBJ2-2|TRBV11-2
CASSPLLGLAGGGTGELFF
TGTGCCAGCAGCCCCCTCTTGGGGCTAGCGGGGGGCGGGACCGGGGAGCTGTTTTTT
>.|.|TRBJ2-3|TRBV3-1/TRBV3-2
CASSTYGPRLDTQYF
TGTGCCAGCAGCACCTACGGGCCCCGGTTAGATACGCAGTATTTT
>TRBD1|.|TRBJ1-4|TRBV7-2
CASSQDRGYEKLFF
TGTGCCAGCAGCCAGGACAGGGGTTATGAAAAACTGTTTTTT
>.|.|TRBJ2-5|TRBV11-2
CASSPKLETQYF
TGTGCCAGCAGCCCGAAGCTGGAGACCCAGTACTTC
>.|.|TRBJ1-4|TRBV18
CASSPLGGSGEKLFF
TGTGCCAGCTCACCATTGGGAGGTTCGGGAGAAAAACTGTTTTTT
>TRBD1|.|TRBJ1-5|TRBV19
CASSGTGYNQPQHF
TGTGCCAGTTCCGGGACAGGGTACAATCAGCCCCAGCATTTT
>.|.|TRBJ1-3|TRBV15
CATSQLQGDSGNTIYF
TGTGCCACCAGTCAATTACAGGGCGACTCTGGAAACACCATATATTTT
>TRBD2|.|TRBJ2-1|TRBV7-6
CASSLGGGANEQFF
TGTGCCAGCAGCTTAGGGGGAGGGGCGAATGAGCAGTTCTTC
>TRBD2|.|TRBJ2-5|TRBV6-5
CASSPGTSLRETQYF
TGTGCCAGCAGTCCCGGGACTAGCTTGCGAGAGACCCAGTACTTC
>.|.|TRBJ2-3|TRBV5-1
CASSRQGTDTQYF
TGCGCCAGCAGCCGACAGGGCACAGATACGCAGTATTTT
>.|.|TRBJ1-4|TRBV6-6
CASSYRGRPNEKLFF
TGTGCCAGCAGTTATCGGGGGCGACCTAATGAAAAACTGTTTTTT
>.|.|TRBJ2-1|TRBV24-1
CATSDNRITNEQFF
TGTGCCACCAGTGATAATAGGATTACCAATGAGCAGTTCTTC
>.|.|TRBJ2-1|TRBV3-1/TRBV3-2
CASSSNHSDNEQFF
TGTGCCAGCAGCTCAAACCATTCCGACAATGAGCAGTTCTTC
>TRBD1|.|TRBJ1-6|TRBV7-9
CASSSSPGQGGPLHF
TGTGCCAGCAGCTCTTCTCCGGGACAGGGGGGACCCCTCCACTTT
>.|once|TRBJ1-3|TRBV21-1
CASRGFRGLNGNTIYF
TGTGCCAGCCGGGGTTTTAGGGGGCTAAATGGAAACACCATATATTTT
>.|.|TRBJ1-6|TRBV4-1
CASSYGSVNNSPLHF
TGCGCCAGCAGCTACGGGAGTGTGAATAATTCACCCCTCCACTTT
>.|once|TRBJ1-2|TRBV7-9
CASSLAGSAALGYTF
TGTGCCAGCAGCTTAGCAGGGTCGGCAGCGCTTGGCTACACCTTC
>TRBD1|.|TRBJ1-4|TRBV10-3
CAISESSGGTGVEKLFF
TGTGCCATCAGTGAGTCATCAGGGGGCACGGGGGTTGAAAAACTGTTTTTT
>.|.|TRBJ2-7|TRBV11-1
CASSLVSGVGQYF
TGTGCCAGCAGCTTAGTATCGGGGGTCGGGCAGTACTTC
>TRBD1|.|TRBJ2-2|TRBV19
CASSSRDRGRTGELFF
TGTGCCAGTAGTAGTCGGGACAGGGGAAGGACCGGGGAGCTGTTTTTT
>.|.|TRBJ1-2|TRBV7-2
CASSLREAYGYTF
TGTGCCAGCAGCTTAAGGGAGGCCTATGGCTACACCTTC
>.|.|TRBJ1-5|TRBV5-1
CASSYGVDQPQHF
TGCGCCAGCAGCTACGGGGTTGACCAGCCCCAGCATTTT
>.|.|TRBJ2-2|TRBV28
CASRENTGELFF
TGTGCCAGCAGGGAGAACACCGGGGAGCTGTTTTTT
>.|.|TRBJ2-2|TRBV5-8
CASSLRNAGELFF
TGTGCCAGCAGCCTGAGAAACGCCGGGGAGCTGTTTTTT
>.|.|TRBJ2-7|TRBV18
CASSFSYEQYF
TGTGCCAGCTCGTTCTCCTACGAGCAGTACTTC
>.|.|TRBJ1-3|TRBV27
CASSPWEGNTIYF
TGTGCCAGCAGTCCTTGGGAAGGAAACACCATATATTTT
>.|.|TRBJ1-2|TRBV4-3
CASSQLPTGSYGYTF
TGCGCCAGCAGCCAACTTCCCACAGGGAGCTATGGCTACACCTTC
>.|.|TRBJ2-7|TRBV7-6
CASSFGRNYEQYF
TGTGCCAGCAGCTTTGGTCGAAACTACGAGCAGTACTTC
>.|.|TRBJ1-1|TRBV7-2
CASSLVGNQAFF
TGTGCCAGCAGCTTGGTTGGGAACCAAGCTTTCTTT
>TRBD1|.|TRBJ2-7|TRBV11-3
CASSLGPTGAFDEQYF
TGTGCCAGCAGCTTAGGACCGACAGGGGCGTTTGACGAGCAGTACTTC